This record concerns one T cell receptor (beta chain) sequence. Using immunoSEQ multiplex PCR, the repertoire was profiled, and TCRdb retains in-frame clones only, with some absent. The sample gives 85,000 to 100,000 clones, about 85% of which show up once; 3.5% to 4% is in the top ten. The data stem from a study of OX40 agonist ivuxolimab in advanced cancers. Study-level background: Previous treatment with anti-PD-1, anti-PD-L1 or anti-CTLA-4 therapy was allowed; less than 45% had received some.

Sequencing used CD4+ or CD8+ T cells sorted from blood, obtained in a trial of the OX40 agonist ivuxolimab. The sequence derives from an adult with an advanced solid tumor such as melanoma, head and neck, liver or kidney cancer.

CDR3 in amino acids: CASITGRGEEKLFF. The CDR3 DNA reads as TGTGCCAGCATAACAGGGCGGGGAGAAGAAAAACTGTTTTTT. This rearrangement joins TRBV2 to TRBJ1-4; TRBD1 is a possible D gene (6 bases). Germline lookup yields CDR1 SNHLY and CDR2 FYNNEI. V was trimmed by 7 bases and J by 8 bases, leaving 17 bases between them. There are 14 residues in the CDR3.